Shown below are 32 T cell receptor beta chains from a single sample sequenced in a study of blood T cell repertoires in COVID-19. Here immunoSEQ multiplex PCR was the method, and the copy in TCRdb shows in-frame clones only, minus some. The data contain about 190,000 clones, 90% of them singletons. The sample taken for sequencing was peripheral blood. The receptors derive from a man aged 50-60 years with acute or convalescent COVID-19.

The genes are TRBV28 and TRBJ1-4; 7 nucleotides line up with TRBD1. The CDR3 totals 14 residues. The V gene end was trimmed by 4 bases and the J gene end by 10 bases; junction bases not matched to a gene: 9. Germline V gene sequence: CDR1 MDHEN, CDR2 SYDVKM. The CDR3 region is CASSSTPGGTKLFF. The CDR3 DNA sequence: TGTGCCAGCAGTTCCACCCCAGGGGGTACAAAACTGTTTTTT.

The chain has TRBV5-1 and TRBJ2-7; D may be TRBD2 (6 bases). CDR1 is SGHRS, CDR2 YFSETQ, per germline. V lost 1 base, J lost 5 bases, and 19 bases lay in between. The CDR3 covers 16 residues. The CDR3 sequence: CASSLKPGAIFHEQYF. The CDR3 region has the DNA TGCGCCAGCAGCTTGAAACCGGGAGCCATTTTCCACGAGCAGTACTTC.

The chain has TRBV19 and TRBJ1-2, with a weak D call TRBD1 (5 bases). Germline V gene sequence: CDR1 LNHDA, CDR2 SQIVND (reference sequence). This CDR3 has 14 residues. V lost 1 base and J 2 bases, leaving 8 bases between the germline ends. The CDR3 nucleotides read TGTGCCAGTAGTATAGTTAGGGGCAACTATGGCTACACCTTC. It yields the protein CASSIVRGNYGYTF.

The J gene is TRBJ1-1, the V gene TRBV7-8, with D perhaps matching TRBD1 (6 bases). The CDR3 has 12 amino acids. The germline V gene has CDR1 SGHVS and CDR2 FQNEAQ. V was trimmed by 8 bases and J by 7 bases, leaving 14 bases between them. CDR3: CASSLSGVEAFF. DNA of the CDR3: TGTGCCAGCTCCCTTTCAGGGGTTGAAGCTTTCTTT.

The chain uses TRBV28 and TRBJ2-3; D possibly corresponds to TRBD1 (6 bases). The CDR3 covers 15 residues. Germline CDR1 MDHEN, CDR2 SYDVKM. Trimming removed 7 bases at V and 1 base at J, with 15 bases between. The CDR3 region has the DNA TGTGCCAGCACCATAGGGGCAGGGGGCACAGATACGCAGTATTTT. It codes for CASTIGAGGTDTQYF. Full variable domain (rest looked up from reference TRBV28 and TRBJ2-3): DVKVTQSSRYLVKRTGEKVFLECVQDMDHENMFWYRQDPGLGLRLIYFSYDVKMKEKGDIPEGYSVSREKKERFSLILESASTNQTSMYLCASTIGAGGTDTQYFGPGTRLTVL.

CDR3 sequence: CASSVGGSGNSGNTIYF. The DNA for the CDR3 is TGTGCCAGCAGTGTCGGTGGGTCAGGCAACTCTGGAAACACCATATATTTT. V and J are TRBV28 and TRBJ1-3, with D hard to call. Germline V gene data show CDR1 as MDHEN and CDR2 as SYDVKM. V was clipped by 5 bases and J by 0 bases, with 17 bases between them. The length of the CDR3 is 17 residues.

The rearrangement joins TRBV5-1 to TRBJ1-1, with 11 bases fitting TRBD1. The J segment lost 0 bases and the V segment lost 5 bases, leaving 6 bases of the junction unmatched. The CDR3 sequence is 16 residues long. Looked up from germline, CDR1 is SGHRS and CDR2 is YFSETQ. CDR3: CASRRGQGELNTEAFF. CDR3 coding DNA: TGCGCCAGCAGGAGGGGACAGGGGGAGTTGAACACTGAAGCTTTCTTT. The full variable domain, in which reference TRBV5-1 and TRBJ1-1 provide the parts outside the CDR3, is KAGVTQTPRYLIKTRGQQVTLSCSPISGHRSVSWYQQTPGQGLQFLFEYFSETQRNKGNFPGRFSGRQFSNSRSEMNVSTLELGDSALYLCASRRGQGELNTEAFFGQGTRLTVV.

The rearrangement joins TRBV30 to TRBJ2-1, with D possibly being TRBD2 (6 bases). Germline-derived CDR1 and CDR2 are GTSNPN and SVGIG (reference sequence). V lost 5 bases and J 7 bases, leaving 21 bases between the germline ends. The CDR3 totals 15 residues. CDR3 sequence reads: CAWAIWGGGWNEQFF. In DNA, the CDR3 is TGTGCCTGGGCAATATGGGGAGGAGGTTGGAATGAGCAGTTCTTC.

The chain joins TRBV7-9 to TRBJ1-2, with TRBD1 identical over 7 bases. The CDR3 runs to 14 residues. Per the germline V gene, CDR1 is SEHNR and CDR2 is FQNEAQ (reference sequence). V lost 5 bases, J lost 4 bases, and 7 bases stayed unmatched. The DNA for the CDR3 is TGTGCCAGCAGCGTACTAGACAGGGCCTATGGCTACACCTTC. Its protein product is CASSVLDRAYGYTF. The complete variable domain, with remaining parts taken from reference TRBV7-9 and TRBJ1-2, reads DTGVSQNPRHKITKRGQNVTFRCDPISEHNRLYWYRQTLGQGPEFLTYFQNEAQLEKSRLLSDRFSAERPKGSFSTLEIQRTEQGDSAMYLCASSVLDRAYGYTFGSGTRLTVV.

V is TRBV12-3 or TRBV12-4 and J is TRBJ1-2, with D maybe TRBD1 (6 bases). This CDR3 spans 12 amino acids. V gave up 6 bases and J gave up 10 bases, with 15 bases separating them. The CDR3 reads CASSLDSGSYTF. In DNA, the CDR3 is TGTGCCAGCAGCTTGGACAGCGGATCCTACACCTTC.

The gene calls are TRBV5-1 and TRBJ1-3; the D is unclear. Germline V gene sequence: CDR1 SGHRS, CDR2 YFSETQ. The CDR3 consists of 14 residues. V was shortened by 4 bases and J by 0 bases, with 8 bases between the two germline ends. The CDR3 reads CASSAPGSGNTIYF. The CDR3 DNA sequence: TGCGCCAGCAGCGCACCCGGCTCTGGAAACACCATATATTTT.

The rearrangement links TRBV6-1 to TRBJ2-7; 11 nucleotides agree with TRBD1. The CDR3 sequence is 14 residues long. From germline, CDR1 is MNHNS and CDR2 SASEGT. The V and J ends lost 3 bases and 2 bases, in that order; junction bases with no gene match: 0. CDR3 in amino acids: CASSEGQGAYEQYV. For the CDR3, the DNA is TGTGCCAGCAGTGAGGGACAGGGGGCCTACGAGCAGTACGTC.

The chain combines TRBV16 with TRBJ2-5; tentative D call: TRBD2 (6 bases). Germline assignment: CDR1 KGHSY and CDR2 FQNENV. V was clipped by 0 bases and J by 5 bases, with 16 bases between them. The CDR3 extends over 16 amino acids. The CDR3 region is CASSQSVGLAGETQYF. The CDR3 DNA follows: TGTGCCAGCAGCCAATCGGTGGGCCTGGCGGGGGAGACCCAGTACTTC.

This chain links TRBV15 with TRBJ1-4; a weak D match, TRBD1 (5 bases). From germline, CDR1 is LNHNV and CDR2 YYDKDF (reference sequence). The CDR3 consists of 15 residues. Trimming stripped 0 bases from V and 3 bases from J, with 8 bases between. CDR3 in DNA: TGTGCCACCAGCAGAGATGGCAGGGCTAATGAAAAACTGTTTTTT. This gives the protein CATSRDGRANEKLFF.

This clone was recorded once. The chain couples TRBV27 to TRBJ1-2, with D maybe TRBD1 (5 bases). The CDR3 is 11 amino acids. The germline V and J ends were trimmed by 10 bases and 4 bases, with 10 bases remaining between them. Germline CDR1 MNHEY, CDR2 SMNVEV (reference sequence). CDR3 sequence (DNA): TGTGCCACCACGGGGGGCTATGGCTACACCTTC. Translated: CATTGGYGYTF.

The CDR3 region is CASSQGRLGATGELFF. DNA for the CDR3: TGCGCCAGCAGCCAAGGGAGGTTGGGGGCCACCGGGGAGCTGTTTTTT. The chain uses TRBV4-3 and TRBJ2-2, with TRBD1 as a possible D gene (6 bases). This CDR3 has 16 residues. Trimming took 1 base from V and 4 from J, leaving 13 bases between them. Germline V CDR1 and CDR2: LGHNA, YSLEER.

This chain connects TRBV5-1 to TRBJ1-2; 7 bases fit TRBD1. The CDR3 is 13 amino acids. The ends lost 4 bases at V and 4 bases at J; junction bases unmatched: 4. Germline-derived CDR1 and CDR2 are SGHRS and YFSETQ. The CDR3 bases are TGCGCCAGCAGCCCGACAGGGCCCTATGGCTACACCTTC. This gives the protein CASSPTGPYGYTF.

V and J are TRBV14 and TRBJ2-1, with 8 positions matching TRBD2. V was pared by 3 bases and J by 7 bases, with 5 bases of the junction left unmatched. The CDR3 covers 14 residues. Germline values: CDR1 SGHDN, CDR2 FVKESK. CDR3 sequence reads: CASSQGTRGNEQFF. The CDR3 nucleotides are TGTGCCAGCAGCCAGGGGACTAGGGGGAATGAGCAGTTCTTC.

The chain uses TRBV28 and TRBJ2-7; 10 nucleotides match TRBD2. This CDR3 region has 15 residues. The germline V gene has CDR1 MDHEN and CDR2 SYDVKM. The V segment lost 6 bases and the J segment 0 bases; nucleotides outside the gene matches: 5. The CDR3 loop is CASRRAGGPSYEQYV. CDR3 DNA: TGTGCCAGCAGAAGAGCGGGGGGGCCCTCCTACGAGCAGTACGTC.

The V and J genes are TRBV19 and TRBJ2-1, with 9 bases aligning to TRBD2. This CDR3 is 15 amino acids long. With 7 bases clipped from V and 6 bases from J, the junction kept 10 bases outside the gene matches. Germline lookup yields CDR1 LNHDA and CDR2 SQIVND (reference sequence). The CDR3 is CASNQLAGRLNEQFF. The CDR3, as DNA: TGTGCCAGTAACCAGCTAGCGGGGAGGCTCAATGAGCAGTTCTTC.

The genes are TRBV7-2 and TRBJ2-5; TRBD2 matches 8 bases. V lost 1 base to trimming and J lost 5 bases; unmatched junction nucleotides: 9. The CDR3 is made up of 16 amino acids. Germline CDR1 and CDR2: SGHTA and FQGNSA. This CDR3 reads CASSLVELAVGETQYF. Here the CDR3 DNA reads TGTGCCAGCAGCTTAGTTGAACTAGCGGTGGGGGAGACCCAGTACTTC.

The V and J genes are TRBV7-2 and TRBJ1-3; TRBD1 might be the D (6 bases). CDR3 length: 14 amino acids. From germline, CDR1 is SGHTA and CDR2 FQGNSA. Trimming took off 5 bases at V and 2 bases at J, with 10 bases between the two ends. CDR3 loop: CASSVQGAGNTIYF. CDR3 nucleotides: TGTGCCAGCAGCGTACAGGGAGCTGGAAACACCATATATTTT.

J is TRBJ1-2 and V is TRBV5-1; a weak D match, TRBD1 (5 bases). The V and J ends lost 4 bases and 7 bases respectively, with 11 bases between them. The CDR3 spans 12 residues. CDR1 SGHRS and CDR2 YFSETQ come from the germline V gene. This CDR3 reads CASSAGGAGYTF. Written as DNA, the CDR3 is TGCGCCAGCAGCGCAGGTGGGGCTGGCTACACCTTC.

This chain's CDR3 is CASSAARLQGDGNTIYF. The CDR3 coding sequence is TGTGCCAGCAGCGCCGCGAGGCTCCAGGGGGATGGAAACACCATATATTTT. V and J are TRBV5-5 and TRBJ1-3; 7 bases align to TRBD1. From germline, CDR1 is SGHKS and CDR2 YYEKEE (reference sequence). This CDR3 has 17 residues. V was pared by 4 bases and J by 3 bases, with 13 bases of the junction left unmatched.

The genes are TRBV6-2 or TRBV6-3 and TRBJ2-3; possible D gene TRBD2, 6 bases. Per the germline V gene, CDR1 is MNHEY and CDR2 is SVGEGT. This CDR3 spans 14 amino acids. V lost 0 bases, J lost 6 bases, and 10 bases lay in between. The CDR3 here is CASSYSGRRDTQYF. CDR3 coding DNA: TGTGCCAGCAGTTACTCAGGGAGGCGGGATACGCAGTATTTT.

J is TRBJ1-3 and V is TRBV5-1; TRBD1 might be the D (6 bases). This CDR3 has 12 amino acids. Germline CDR1 SGHRS, CDR2 YFSETQ. The V end lost 4 bases, the J end lost 4 bases, and 6 bases lay between the germline ends. CDR3 nucleotide sequence: TGCGCCAGCAGCACAGGGGGAAACACCATATATTTT. Translating gives CASSTGGNTIYF.

This chain links TRBV12-3 or TRBV12-4 with TRBJ2-5; possibly TRBD1 for D (6 bases). Trimming cost V 5 bases and J 4 bases, with 11 bases left between them. This CDR3 has 13 residues. Here the CDR3 reads CASSPQGGETQYF. CDR3 in DNA: TGTGCCAGCAGTCCCCAAGGGGGAGAGACCCAGTACTTC.

The chain combines TRBV15 with TRBJ1-1; D is possibly TRBD1 (5 bases). CDR1 is LNHNV and CDR2 is YYDKDF in the germline V gene (reference sequence). The CDR3 runs to 15 residues. The V end was cut by 0 bases, the J end by 4 bases, with 12 bases between. This CDR3 is CATSRDSGRVTEAFF. The DNA of the CDR3 is TGTGCCACCAGCAGAGATTCAGGGCGAGTCACTGAAGCTTTCTTT.

This clone was observed a few times. CDR3 loop: CASSLTRSNQPQHF. The DNA for the CDR3 is TGTGCCAGCAGCTTGACTCGCAGCAATCAGCCCCAGCATTTT. This chain joins TRBV7-2 and TRBJ1-5, with unresolved D. The CDR3 covers 14 residues. Per germline, CDR1 SGHTA and CDR2 FQGNSA. V gave up 3 bases and J gave up 1 base, with 7 bases separating them.

The chain couples TRBV4-2 to TRBJ1-5; TRBD1 aligns across 9 bases. Germline lookup yields CDR1 LGHNA and CDR2 YNFKEQ. The junction had 4 bases not matched to a gene; V was cut back by 6 bases and J by 1 base. The CDR3 contains 15 residues. The CDR3 spells CASRPDRGSNQPQHF. The CDR3 coding sequence is TGTGCCAGCAGACCAGACAGGGGGAGCAATCAGCCCCAGCATTTT.

This clone was seen more than once but under ten times. The V call is TRBV28, the J call TRBJ2-1; the D gene is possibly TRBD1 (6 bases). CDR3 size: 17 residues. V was trimmed by 7 bases and J by 0 bases, leaving 19 bases between them. Germline V gene sequence: CDR1 MDHEN, CDR2 SYDVKM. CDR3 protein: CASTSAGQKVSYNEQFF. Here the CDR3 DNA reads TGTGCCAGCACCTCGGCCGGACAGAAAGTCTCCTACAATGAGCAGTTCTTC.

Only a few counts were recorded for this clone. V and J are TRBV20-1 and TRBJ1-5; TRBD1 is a possible D gene (6 bases). The CDR3 loop spans 15 amino acids. V was cut by 3 bases and J by 1 base, with 13 bases left in between. Germline values: CDR1 DFQATT, CDR2 SNEGSKA (reference sequence). The CDR3 is CSASRQGSSNQPQHF. The CDR3 region has the DNA TGCAGTGCTAGTCGTCAGGGGTCAAGCAATCAGCCCCAGCATTTT.